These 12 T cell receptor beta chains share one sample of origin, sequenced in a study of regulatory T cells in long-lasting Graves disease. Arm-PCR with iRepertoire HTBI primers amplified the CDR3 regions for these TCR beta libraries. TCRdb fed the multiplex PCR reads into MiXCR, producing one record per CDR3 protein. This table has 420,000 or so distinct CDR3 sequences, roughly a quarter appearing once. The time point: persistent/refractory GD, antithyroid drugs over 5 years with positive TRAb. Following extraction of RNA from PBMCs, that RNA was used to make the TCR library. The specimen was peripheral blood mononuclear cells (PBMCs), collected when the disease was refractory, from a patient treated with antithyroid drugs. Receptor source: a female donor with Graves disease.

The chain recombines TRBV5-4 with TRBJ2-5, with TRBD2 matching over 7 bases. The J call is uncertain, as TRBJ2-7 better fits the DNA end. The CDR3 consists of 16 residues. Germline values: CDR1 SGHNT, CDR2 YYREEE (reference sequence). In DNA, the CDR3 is TGTGCCAGCAGCTTGGCGCCTAGCGGAAACGCCTACGAGCAGTACTTC. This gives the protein CASSLAPSGNAYEQYF.

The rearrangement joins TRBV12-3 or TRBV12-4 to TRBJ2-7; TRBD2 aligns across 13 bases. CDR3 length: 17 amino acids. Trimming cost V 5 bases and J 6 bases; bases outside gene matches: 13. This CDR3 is CASSTGLAGKLGAEQYF. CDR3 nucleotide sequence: TGTGCCAGCAGTACGGGACTAGCGGGAAAACTTGGGGCCGAGCAGTACTTC.

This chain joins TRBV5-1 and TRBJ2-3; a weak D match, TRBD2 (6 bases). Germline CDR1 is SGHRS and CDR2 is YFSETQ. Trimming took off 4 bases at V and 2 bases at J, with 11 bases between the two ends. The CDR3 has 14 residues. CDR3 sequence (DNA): TGCGCCAGCAGCGCGGCGGGGACCACAGATACGCAGTATTTT. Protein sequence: CASSAAGTTDTQYF.

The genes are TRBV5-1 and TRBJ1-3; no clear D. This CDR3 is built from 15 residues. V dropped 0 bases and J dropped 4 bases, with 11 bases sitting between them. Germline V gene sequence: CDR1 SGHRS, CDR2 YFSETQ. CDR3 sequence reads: CASSLGAAAGNTIYF. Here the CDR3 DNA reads TGCGCCAGCAGCTTGGGGGCAGCAGCAGGAAACACCATATATTTT.

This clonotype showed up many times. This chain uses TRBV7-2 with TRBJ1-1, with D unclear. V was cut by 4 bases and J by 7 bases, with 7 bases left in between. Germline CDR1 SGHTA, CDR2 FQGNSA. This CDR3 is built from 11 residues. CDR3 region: CASSWKNEAFF. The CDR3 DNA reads TGTGCCAGCAGCTGGAAAAATGAAGCTTTCTTT.

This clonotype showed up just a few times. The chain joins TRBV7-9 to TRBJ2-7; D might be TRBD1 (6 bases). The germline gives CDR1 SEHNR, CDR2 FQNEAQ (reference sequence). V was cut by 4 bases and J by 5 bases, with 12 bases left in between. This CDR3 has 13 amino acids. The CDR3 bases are TGTGCCAGCAGCTACTGGGACACCGACGAGCAGTACTTC. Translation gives CASSYWDTDEQYF.

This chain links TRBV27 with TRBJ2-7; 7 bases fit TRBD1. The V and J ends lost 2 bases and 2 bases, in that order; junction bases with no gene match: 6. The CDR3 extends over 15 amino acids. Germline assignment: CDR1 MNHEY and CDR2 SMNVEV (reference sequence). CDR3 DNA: TGTGCCAGCAGTTTAACCTGGGACAGTGCCTACGAGCAGTACTTC. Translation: CASSLTWDSAYEQYF.

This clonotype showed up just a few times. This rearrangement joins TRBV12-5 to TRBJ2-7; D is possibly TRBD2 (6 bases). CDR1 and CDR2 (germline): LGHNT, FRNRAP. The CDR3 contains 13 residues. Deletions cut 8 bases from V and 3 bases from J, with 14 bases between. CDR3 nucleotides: TGTGCTAGTTCACCGGGGGTCGGCTACGAGCAGTACTTC. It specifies CASSPGVGYEQYF.

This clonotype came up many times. The CDR3 region is CAWSAEATVSRETQYF. CDR3 sequence (DNA): TGTGCCTGGAGTGCTGAAGCGACAGTTAGTAGAGAGACCCAGTACTTC. V and J are TRBV30 and TRBJ2-5, with D tentatively TRBD1 (5 bases). Germline CDR1 reads GTSNPN; CDR2 reads SVGIG (reference sequence). The CDR3 loop spans 16 amino acids. The ends were cut back, 1 base at V and 4 bases at J, with 19 bases in the middle. The whole variable domain, remainder taken from reference TRBV30 and TRBJ2-5, is SQTIHQWPATLVQPVGSPLSLECTVEGTSNPNLYWYRQAAGRGLQLLFYSVGIGQISSEVPQNLSASRPQDRQFILSSKKLLLSDSGFYLCAWSAEATVSRETQYFGPGTRLLVL.

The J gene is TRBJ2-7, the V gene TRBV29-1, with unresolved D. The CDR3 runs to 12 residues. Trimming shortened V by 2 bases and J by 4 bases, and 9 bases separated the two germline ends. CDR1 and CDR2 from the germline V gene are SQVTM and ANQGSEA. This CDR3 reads CSVETLNYEQYF. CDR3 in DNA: TGCAGCGTTGAAACCCTAAATTACGAGCAGTACTTC.

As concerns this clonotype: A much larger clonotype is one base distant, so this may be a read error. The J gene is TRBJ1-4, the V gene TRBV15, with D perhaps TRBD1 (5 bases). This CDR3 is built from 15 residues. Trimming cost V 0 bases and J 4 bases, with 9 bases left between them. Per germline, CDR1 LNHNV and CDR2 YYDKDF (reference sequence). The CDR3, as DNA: TGTGCCACCAGCAGAGAGCAGGGCGGTAATGAAAAACTGTTTTTT. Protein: CATSREQGGNEKLFF. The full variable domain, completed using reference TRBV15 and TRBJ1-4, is DAMVIQNPRYQVTQFGKPVTLSCSQTLNHNVMYWYQQKSSQAPKLLFHYYDKDFNNEADTPDNFQSRRPNTSFCFLDIRSPGLGDTAMYLCATSREQGGNEKLFFGSGTQLSVL.

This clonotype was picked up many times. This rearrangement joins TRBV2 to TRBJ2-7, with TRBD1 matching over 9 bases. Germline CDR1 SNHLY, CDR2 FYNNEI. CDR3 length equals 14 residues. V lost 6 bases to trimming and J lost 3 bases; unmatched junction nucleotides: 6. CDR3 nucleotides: TGTGCCAGCAGCAGACCGGGACAGGGCTACGAGCAGTACTTC. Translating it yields CASSRPGQGYEQYF.